Following are 15 T cell receptor beta chains from one sample sequenced in a study of cytomegalovirus exposure and HLA in healthy donors. Measured with immunoSEQ multiplex PCR; TCRdb has only the in-frame clones, and not every one. The data contain some 48,000 clones, 94% of them singletons. The sequenced sample consisted of PBMCs. The receptors come from a woman aged 18 to 35 in good health and CMV-seropositive.

The rearrangement uses TRBV2 and TRBJ1-4; 9 bases are a match to TRBD1. This CDR3 is 15 amino acids long. CDR1 SNHLY and CDR2 FYNNEI come from the germline V gene. J gave up 3 bases and V 4 bases, and 3 bases lay outside the gene matches. The CDR3 region has the DNA TGTGCCAGCAGTGGGACAGGGGATTCTAATGAAAAACTGTTTTTT. It specifies CASSGTGDSNEKLFF.

This chain joins TRBV7-3 and TRBJ2-3; TRBD2 is a possible D gene (6 bases). The CDR3 loop spans 13 amino acids. Per the germline V gene, CDR1 is SGHTA and CDR2 is FQGTGA. Trimming shortened V by 4 bases and J by 8 bases, and 13 bases separated the two germline ends. The CDR3 region is CASSSPGVLTQYF. The DNA of the CDR3 is TGTGCCAGCAGCTCCCCGGGGGTCCTTACGCAGTATTTT.

The V and J genes are TRBV7-9 and TRBJ2-7; 7 bases match TRBD1. This CDR3 is 11 amino acids long. Germline assignment: CDR1 SEHNR and CDR2 FQNEAQ (reference sequence). Trimming took 6 bases from V and 7 from J; bases not matched to a gene: 3. Written as DNA, the CDR3 is TGTGCCAGCAGATCAGGGGGAGAGCAGTACTTC. The encoded protein is CASRSGGEQYF.

This chain links TRBV11-2 with TRBJ2-1, with a tentative D call TRBD2 (5 bases). The CDR3 is made up of 14 amino acids. Per germline, CDR1 SGHAT and CDR2 FQNNGV. The V end was cut by 0 bases, the J end by 9 bases, with 12 bases between. In nucleotides, the CDR3 is TGTGCCAGCAGCTTAGATCGCGGGCCGGGTGAGCAGTTCTTC. It is translated as CASSLDRGPGEQFF.

The chain links TRBV25-1 to TRBJ2-3; 9 nucleotides align to TRBD2. With 8 bases clipped from V and 2 bases from J, the junction kept 5 bases outside the gene matches. CDR1 is MGHDK and CDR2 is SYGVNS in the germline V gene. The CDR3 length is 14 residues. CDR3 in DNA: TGTGCCAGCGGGGCTAGCGGGGTCACAGATACGCAGTATTTT. Translation gives CASGASGVTDTQYF.

The V gene is TRBV27, the J gene TRBJ2-1, with 7 bases fitting TRBD2. The CDR3 sequence is 12 residues long. J gave up 8 bases and V 2 bases, and 0 bases lay outside the gene matches. The germline V gene has CDR1 MNHEY and CDR2 SMNVEV (reference sequence). For the CDR3, the DNA is TGTGCCAGCAGTTTAGCGGGGGATGAGCAGTTCTTC. Protein: CASSLAGDEQFF.

The genes are TRBV7-9 and TRBJ1-2, with unresolved D. Per germline, CDR1 SEHNR and CDR2 FQNEAQ (reference sequence). This CDR3 comprises 14 residues. The V gene lost 5 bases and the J gene lost 10 bases, with 20 bases spanning the gap. The CDR3 DNA reads as TGTGCCAGCAGCCCCATAGTGTATACCGGAGACTACACCTTC. Its protein is CASSPIVYTGDYTF.

The genes are TRBV7-9 and TRBJ2-1; 10 nucleotides align to TRBD2. Germline V CDR1 and CDR2: SEHNR, FQNEAQ (reference sequence). There are 18 residues in the CDR3. V trimming: 1 base; J trimming: 9 bases; junction bases outside the gene matches: 15. The CDR3 spells CASSLVRSGLAGESEQFF. CDR3 nucleotide sequence: TGTGCCAGCAGCTTAGTACGGAGTGGGCTAGCGGGAGAAAGTGAGCAGTTCTTC. The whole variable domain, remainder taken from reference TRBV7-9 and TRBJ2-1, is DTGVSQNPRHKITKRGQNVTFRCDPISEHNRLYWYRQTLGQGPEFLTYFQNEAQLEKSRLLSDRFSAERPKGSFSTLEIQRTEQGDSAMYLCASSLVRSGLAGESEQFFGPGTRLTVL.

This sequence joins TRBV14 and TRBJ2-1; 8 bases are a match to TRBD2. V shed 4 bases, J shed 6 bases, and the junction held 14 bases outside the gene matches. Germline lookup yields CDR1 SGHDN and CDR2 FVKESK. The CDR3 spans 17 residues. The CDR3 here is CASSPARGGRIINEQFF. The DNA of the CDR3 is TGTGCCAGCAGCCCCGCTCGCGGCGGGAGGATCATCAATGAGCAGTTCTTC.

The chain carries TRBV27 and TRBJ2-1, with D perhaps matching TRBD2 (6 bases). This CDR3 is 14 amino acids long. V was pared by 7 bases and J by 10 bases, with 20 bases between. Germline-derived CDR1 and CDR2 are MNHEY and SMNVEV (reference sequence). The CDR3 protein is CASTFSGDWGEQFF. CDR3 in DNA: TGTGCCAGCACCTTTTCTGGGGACTGGGGAGAGCAGTTCTTC.

This clone was seen a single time. This chain uses TRBV6-1 with TRBJ2-1, with a tentative D call TRBD1 (7 bases). Per germline, CDR1 MNHNS and CDR2 SASEGT. This CDR3 comprises 15 residues. The germline V and J ends were trimmed by 5 bases and 6 bases, with 17 bases remaining between them. CDR3 DNA: TGTGCCAGCAGTCCAGACAGGGCAGCGGGCAATGAGCAGTTCTTC. Protein product: CASSPDRAAGNEQFF.

The chain links TRBV29-1 to TRBJ1-2, with TRBD1 matching over 7 bases. Trimming at V came to 7 bases and at J to 8 bases, leaving 7 bases not matched to a gene. The CDR3 consists of 11 residues. CDR1 is SQVTM and CDR2 is ANQGSEA in the germline V gene. The CDR3 sequence: CSATEGQGYTF. DNA of the CDR3: TGCAGCGCCACCGAGGGACAGGGCTACACCTTC.

The V and J genes are TRBV19 and TRBJ2-3, with TRBD2 matching over 11 bases. The length of the CDR3 is 14 residues. The germline V gene encodes CDR1 LNHDA and CDR2 SQIVND (reference sequence). V lost 5 bases and J lost 7; bases outside the gene matches: 5. The CDR3 here is CASSGSGRVHTQYF. CDR3 nucleotides: TGTGCCAGTAGTGGTAGCGGGAGGGTACATACGCAGTATTTT.

The chain joins TRBV2 to TRBJ2-7; D may be TRBD1 (6 bases). CDR1 and CDR2 (germline): SNHLY, FYNNEI. This CDR3 has 10 residues. Trimming took 8 bases from V and 5 from J, leaving 7 bases between them. As DNA, the CDR3 is TGTGCCAGCGGGGGCCACGAGCAGTACTTC. As protein: CASGGHEQYF.

This clone was detected only once. The rearrangement links TRBV11-1 to TRBJ2-7; 9 nucleotides agree with TRBD1. The V gene end was trimmed by 4 bases and the J gene end by 1 base; junction bases not matched to a gene: 5. Germline V gene data show CDR1 as SGHAT and CDR2 as FQDESV (reference sequence). The CDR3 spans 15 residues. CDR3 DNA: TGTGCCAGCAGCTCACCGGGACAGGGATCCTACGAGCAGTACTTC. It is translated as CASSSPGQGSYEQYF.